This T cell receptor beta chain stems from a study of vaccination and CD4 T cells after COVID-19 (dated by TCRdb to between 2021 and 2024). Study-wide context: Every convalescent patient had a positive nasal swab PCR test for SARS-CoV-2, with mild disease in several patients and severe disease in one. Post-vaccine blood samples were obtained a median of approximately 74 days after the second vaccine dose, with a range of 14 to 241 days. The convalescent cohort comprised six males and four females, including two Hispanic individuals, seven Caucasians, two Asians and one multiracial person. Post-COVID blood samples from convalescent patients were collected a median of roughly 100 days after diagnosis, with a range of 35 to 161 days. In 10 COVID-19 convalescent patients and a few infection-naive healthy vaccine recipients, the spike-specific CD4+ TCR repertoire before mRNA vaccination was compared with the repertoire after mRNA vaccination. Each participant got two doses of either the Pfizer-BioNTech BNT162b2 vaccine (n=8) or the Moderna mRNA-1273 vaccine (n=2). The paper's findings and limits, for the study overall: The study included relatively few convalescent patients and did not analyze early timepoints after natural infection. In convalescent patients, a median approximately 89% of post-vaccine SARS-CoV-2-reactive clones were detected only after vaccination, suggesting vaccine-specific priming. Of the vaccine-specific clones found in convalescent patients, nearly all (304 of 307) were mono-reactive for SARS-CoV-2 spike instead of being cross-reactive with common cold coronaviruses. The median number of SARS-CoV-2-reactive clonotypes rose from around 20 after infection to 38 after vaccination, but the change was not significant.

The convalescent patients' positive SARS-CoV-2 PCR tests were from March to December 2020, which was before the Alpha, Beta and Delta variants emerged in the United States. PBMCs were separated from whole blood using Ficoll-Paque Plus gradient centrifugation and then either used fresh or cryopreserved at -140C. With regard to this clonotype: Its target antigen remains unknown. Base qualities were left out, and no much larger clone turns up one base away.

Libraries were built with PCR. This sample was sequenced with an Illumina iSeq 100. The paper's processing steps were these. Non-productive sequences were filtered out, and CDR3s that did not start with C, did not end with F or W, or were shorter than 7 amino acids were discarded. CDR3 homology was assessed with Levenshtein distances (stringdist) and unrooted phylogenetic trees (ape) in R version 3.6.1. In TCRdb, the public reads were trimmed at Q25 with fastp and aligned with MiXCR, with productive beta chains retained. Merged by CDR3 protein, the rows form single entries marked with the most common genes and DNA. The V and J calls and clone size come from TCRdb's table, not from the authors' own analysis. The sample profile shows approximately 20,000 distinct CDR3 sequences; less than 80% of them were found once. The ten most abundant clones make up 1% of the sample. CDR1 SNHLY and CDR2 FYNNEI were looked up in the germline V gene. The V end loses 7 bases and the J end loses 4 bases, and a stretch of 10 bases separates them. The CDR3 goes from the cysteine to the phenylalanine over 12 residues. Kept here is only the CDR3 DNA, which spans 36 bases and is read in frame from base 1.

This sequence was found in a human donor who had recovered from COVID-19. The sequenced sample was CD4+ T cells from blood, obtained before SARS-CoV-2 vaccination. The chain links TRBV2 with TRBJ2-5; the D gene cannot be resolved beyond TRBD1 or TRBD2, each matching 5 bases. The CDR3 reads CASNGDGETQYF. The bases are TGTGCCAGCAATGGGGACGGAGAGACCCAGTACTTC.